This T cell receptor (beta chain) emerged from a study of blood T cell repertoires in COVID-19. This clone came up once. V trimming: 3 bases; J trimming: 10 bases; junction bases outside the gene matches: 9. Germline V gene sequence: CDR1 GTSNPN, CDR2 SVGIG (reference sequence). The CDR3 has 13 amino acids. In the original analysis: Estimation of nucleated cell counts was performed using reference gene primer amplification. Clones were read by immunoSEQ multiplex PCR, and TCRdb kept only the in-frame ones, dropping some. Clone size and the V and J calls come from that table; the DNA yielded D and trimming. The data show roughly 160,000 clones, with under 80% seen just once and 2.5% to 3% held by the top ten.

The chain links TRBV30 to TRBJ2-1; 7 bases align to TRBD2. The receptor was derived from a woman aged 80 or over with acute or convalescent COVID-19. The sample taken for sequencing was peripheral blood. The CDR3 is CAWREGTMNEQFF. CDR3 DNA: TGTGCCTGGAGAGAAGGGACTATGAACGAGCAGTTCTTC.